What follows is one T cell receptor (beta chain) and its context. The antigen remains unidentified. The CDR3 runs 16 residues. The V gene's germline CDR1 is SGHTA and CDR2 FQGNSA. V dropped 6 bases and J dropped 0 bases, with 14 bases sitting between them. The data stem from a study of T cell responses to AZD1222 COVID-19 vaccine. Study findings and constraints: Just a handful of people given AZD1222 tested seropositive at baseline.

Repertoires were generated with immunoSEQ multiplex PCR, while TCRdb's copy carries only in-frame clones and drops some. The repertoire has about 95,000 clones, 70% to 90% of them found once; the top ten carry 3.7%. The rearrangement joins TRBV7-2 to TRBJ2-2; the D call may be TRBD1 or TRBD2 (5 bases each). The starting material was peripheral blood, obtained on day 0 of AZD1222 vaccination. The receptor was derived from an adult in good health. The CDR3 DNA is TGTGCCAGCAGGGGGACGTCATCCGCGAACACCGGGGAGCTGTTTTTT. This sequence encodes CASRGTSSANTGELFF.